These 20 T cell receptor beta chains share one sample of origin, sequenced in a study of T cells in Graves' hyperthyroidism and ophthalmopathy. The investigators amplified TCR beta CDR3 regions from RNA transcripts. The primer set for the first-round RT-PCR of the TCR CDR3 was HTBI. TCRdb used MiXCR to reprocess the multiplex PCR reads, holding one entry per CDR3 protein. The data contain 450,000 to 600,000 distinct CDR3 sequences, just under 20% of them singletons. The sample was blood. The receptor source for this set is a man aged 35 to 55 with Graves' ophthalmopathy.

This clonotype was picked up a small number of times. The CDR3 sequence: CASSATRDAWYF. As DNA, the CDR3 is TGTGCCAGCAGCGCAACCCGGGACGCCTGGTACTTC. The V and J genes are TRBV25-1 and TRBJ2-5, with D perhaps assigned TRBD1 or TRBD2 (5 bases each). The ends were cut back, 6 bases at V and 13 bases at J, with 18 bases in the middle. Germline assignment: CDR1 MGHDK and CDR2 SYGVNS. The CDR3 runs to 12 residues. Supplemented by reference TRBV25-1 and TRBJ2-5, the full variable domain reads EADIYQTPRYLVIGTGKKITLECSQTMGHDKMYWYQQDPGMELHLIHYSYGVNSTEKGDLSSESTVSRIRTEHFPLTLESARPSHTSQYLCASSATRDAWYFGPGTRLLVL.

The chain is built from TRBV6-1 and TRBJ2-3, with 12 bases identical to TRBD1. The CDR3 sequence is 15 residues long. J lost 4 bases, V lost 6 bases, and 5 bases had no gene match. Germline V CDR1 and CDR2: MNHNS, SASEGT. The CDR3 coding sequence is TGTGCCAGCAGGGGGGGACAGGGGGCGTCAGATACGCAGTATTTT. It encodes CASRGGQGASDTQYF.

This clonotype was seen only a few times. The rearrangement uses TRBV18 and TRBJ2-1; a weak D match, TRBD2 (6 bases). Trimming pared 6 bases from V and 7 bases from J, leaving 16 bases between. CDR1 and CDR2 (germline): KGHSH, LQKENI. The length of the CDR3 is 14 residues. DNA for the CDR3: TGTGCCAGCTCTCCCGGGACTCTCAAGAATGAGCAGTTCTTC. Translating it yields CASSPGTLKNEQFF.

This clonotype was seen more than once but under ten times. The CDR3 DNA follows: TGCAGTGCTCTCGCGACAGGGCCTGAACAGCCCCAGCATTTT. Its translation is CSALATGPEQPQHF. The rearrangement uses TRBV20-1 and TRBJ1-5, with 7 bases that match TRBD1. Germline CDR1 is DFQATT and CDR2 is SNEGSKA (reference sequence). The V segment lost 5 bases and the J segment 7 bases; nucleotides outside the gene matches: 11. The CDR3 sequence is 14 residues long.

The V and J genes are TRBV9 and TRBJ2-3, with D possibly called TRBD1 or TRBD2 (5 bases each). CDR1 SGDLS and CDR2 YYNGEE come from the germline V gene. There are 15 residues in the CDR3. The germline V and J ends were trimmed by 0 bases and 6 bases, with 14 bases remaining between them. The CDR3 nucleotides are TGTGCCAGCAGCGTAGCCGAGGGACGCGGGGATACGCAGTATTTT. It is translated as CASSVAEGRGDTQYF.

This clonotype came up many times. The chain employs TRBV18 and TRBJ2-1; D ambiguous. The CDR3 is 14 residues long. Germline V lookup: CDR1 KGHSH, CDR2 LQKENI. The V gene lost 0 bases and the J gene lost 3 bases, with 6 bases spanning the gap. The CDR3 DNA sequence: TGTGCCAGCTCACCACCGTTGAGCTACAATGAGCAGTTCTTC. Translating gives CASSPPLSYNEQFF. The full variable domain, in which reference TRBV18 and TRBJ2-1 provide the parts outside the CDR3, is NAGVMQNPRHLVRRRGQEARLRCSPMKGHSHVYWYRQLPEEGLKFMVYLQKENIIDESGMPKERFSAEFPKEGPSILRIQQVVRGDSAAYFCASSPPLSYNEQFFGPGTRLTVL.

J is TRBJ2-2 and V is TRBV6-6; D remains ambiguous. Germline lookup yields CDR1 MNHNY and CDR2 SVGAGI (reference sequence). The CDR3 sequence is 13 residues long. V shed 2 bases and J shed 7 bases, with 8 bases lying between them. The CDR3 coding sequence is TGTGCCAGCAGTTACGATTATGGCGGGGAGCTGTTTTTT. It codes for CASSYDYGGELFF.

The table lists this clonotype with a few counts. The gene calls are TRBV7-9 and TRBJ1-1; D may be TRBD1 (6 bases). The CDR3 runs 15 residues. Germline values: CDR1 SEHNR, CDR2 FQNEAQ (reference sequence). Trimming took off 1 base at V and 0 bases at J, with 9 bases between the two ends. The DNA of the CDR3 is TGTGCCAGCAGCTTAGTCGCAGGGGTGAACACTGAAGCTTTCTTT. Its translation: CASSLVAGVNTEAFF.

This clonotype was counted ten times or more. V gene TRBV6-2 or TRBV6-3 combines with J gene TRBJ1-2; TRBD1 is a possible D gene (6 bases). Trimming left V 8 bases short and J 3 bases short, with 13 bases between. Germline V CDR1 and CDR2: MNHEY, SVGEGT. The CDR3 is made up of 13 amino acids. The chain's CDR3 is CASRIGGHYGYTF. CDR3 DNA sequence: TGTGCCAGCCGAATTGGGGGGCACTATGGCTACACCTTC.

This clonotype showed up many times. The CDR3: CASSVAAAFTEAFF. CDR3 in DNA: TGTGCCAGCAGCGTGGCGGCGGCTTTCACTGAAGCTTTCTTT. The V and J genes are TRBV12-3 or TRBV12-4 and TRBJ1-1, with D hard to call. The ends were cut back, 6 bases at V and 4 bases at J, with 15 bases in the middle. This CDR3 has 14 amino acids.

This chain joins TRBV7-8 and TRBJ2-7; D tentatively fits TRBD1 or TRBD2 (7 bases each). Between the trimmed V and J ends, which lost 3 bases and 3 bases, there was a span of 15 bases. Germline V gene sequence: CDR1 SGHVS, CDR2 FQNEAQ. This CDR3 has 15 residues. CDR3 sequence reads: CASSLQGGAFYEQYF. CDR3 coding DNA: TGTGCCAGCAGCTTGCAGGGGGGGGCCTTCTACGAGCAGTACTTC. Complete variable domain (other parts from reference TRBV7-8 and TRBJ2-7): GAGVSQSPRYKVAKRGQDVALRCDPISGHVSLFWYQQALGQGPEFLTYFQNEAQLDKSGLPSDRFFAERPEGSVSTLKIQRTQQEDSAVYLCASSLQGGAFYEQYFGPGTRLTVT.

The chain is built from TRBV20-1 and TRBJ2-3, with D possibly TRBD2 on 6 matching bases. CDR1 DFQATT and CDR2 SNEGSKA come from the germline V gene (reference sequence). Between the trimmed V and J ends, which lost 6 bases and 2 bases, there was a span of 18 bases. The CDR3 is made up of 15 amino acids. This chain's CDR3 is CSAGIPRGNTDTQYF. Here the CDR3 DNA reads TGCAGTGCGGGGATCCCGCGGGGAAACACAGATACGCAGTATTTT.

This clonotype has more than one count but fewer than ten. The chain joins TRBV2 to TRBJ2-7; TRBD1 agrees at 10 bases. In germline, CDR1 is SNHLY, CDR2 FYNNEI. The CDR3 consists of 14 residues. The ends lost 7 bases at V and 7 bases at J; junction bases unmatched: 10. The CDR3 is CASIGTGELGEQYF. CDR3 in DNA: TGTGCCAGCATAGGGACAGGGGAACTTGGGGAGCAGTACTTC.

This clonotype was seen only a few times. The CDR3 DNA is TGTGCCACCAGCATTGTTTCAGGGGCGGGGGGCTACACCTTC. Amino acid sequence: CATSIVSGAGGYTF. This chain joins TRBV15 and TRBJ1-2; perhaps TRBD1 as D (6 bases). The CDR3 runs to 14 residues. The V end was cut by 4 bases, the J end by 8 bases, with 17 bases between. From germline, CDR1 is LNHNV and CDR2 YYDKDF (reference sequence).

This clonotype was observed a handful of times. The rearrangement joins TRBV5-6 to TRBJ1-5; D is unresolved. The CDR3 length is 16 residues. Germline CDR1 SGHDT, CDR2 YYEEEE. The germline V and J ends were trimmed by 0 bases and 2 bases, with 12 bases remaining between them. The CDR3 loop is CASSLGPGMGNQPQHF. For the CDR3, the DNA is TGTGCCAGCAGCTTGGGACCTGGGATGGGCAATCAGCCCCAGCATTTT. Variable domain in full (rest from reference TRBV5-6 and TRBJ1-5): DAGVTQSPTHLIKTRGQQVTLRCSPKSGHDTVSWYQQALGQGPQFIFQYYEEEERQRGNFPDRFSGHQFPNYSSELNVNALLLGDSALYLCASSLGPGMGNQPQHFGDGTRLSIL.

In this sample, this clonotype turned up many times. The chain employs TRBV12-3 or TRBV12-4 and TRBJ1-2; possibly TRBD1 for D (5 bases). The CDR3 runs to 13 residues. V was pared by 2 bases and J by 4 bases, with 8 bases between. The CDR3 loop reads CASSLWGSYGYTF. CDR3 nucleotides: TGTGCCAGCAGTTTATGGGGGAGCTATGGCTACACCTTC.

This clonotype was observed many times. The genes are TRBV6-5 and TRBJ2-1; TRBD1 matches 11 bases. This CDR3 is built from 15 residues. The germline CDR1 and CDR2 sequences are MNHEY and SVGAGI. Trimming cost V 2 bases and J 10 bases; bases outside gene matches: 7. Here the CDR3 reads CASSYPGTGGGEQFF. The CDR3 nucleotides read TGTGCCAGCAGTTACCCCGGGACAGGGGGTGGAGAGCAGTTCTTC.

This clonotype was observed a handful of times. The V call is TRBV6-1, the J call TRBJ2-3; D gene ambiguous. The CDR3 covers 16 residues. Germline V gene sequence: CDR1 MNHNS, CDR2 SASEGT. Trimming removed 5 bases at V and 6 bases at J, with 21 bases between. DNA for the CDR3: TGTGCCAGCAGTCCCCACTCCTCCTATCGAGGTGATACGCAGTATTTT. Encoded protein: CASSPHSSYRGDTQYF.

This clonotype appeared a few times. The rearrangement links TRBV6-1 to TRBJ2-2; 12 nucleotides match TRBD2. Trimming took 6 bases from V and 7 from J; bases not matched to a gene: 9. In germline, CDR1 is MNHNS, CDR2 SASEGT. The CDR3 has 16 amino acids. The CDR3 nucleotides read TGTGCCAGCAGGGCCCTAGCGGGGGGGCACGGCGGGGAGCTGTTTTTT. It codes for CASRALAGGHGGELFF.

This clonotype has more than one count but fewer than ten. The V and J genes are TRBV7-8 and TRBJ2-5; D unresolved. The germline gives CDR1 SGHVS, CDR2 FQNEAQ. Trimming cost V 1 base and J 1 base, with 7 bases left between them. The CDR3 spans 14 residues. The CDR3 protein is CASSLGAVQETQYF. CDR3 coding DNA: TGTGCCAGCAGCTTAGGTGCGGTCCAAGAGACCCAGTACTTC.